The next 11 T cell receptor beta chains were all read from a single sample in a study of T cell repertoires in cytomegalovirus infection. TCRdb redid the calling of the reads with MiXCR, one entry per CDR3 protein. The sample shows about 350,000 distinct CDR3 sequences, about 35% of them seen only once. These receptors have no known antigen. This sample comprised cultured PBMCs, obtained from culture after CMV antigen stimulation. The receptors shown here come from a human donor in good health (CMV status not recorded). Some clones in this sample may be carry-over from other donors' samples.

The chain employs TRBV11-1 and TRBJ2-1; perhaps TRBD2 as D (5 bases). The CDR3 is 12 amino acids. V lost 2 bases to trimming and J lost 12 bases, with 11 bases between them. CDR1 and CDR2 (germline): SGHAT, FQDESV (reference sequence). CDR3 nucleotide sequence: TGTGCCAGCAGCTTATCTAGTGAGGGGCAGTTCTTC. It specifies CASSLSSEGQFF.

The chain carries TRBV7-9 and TRBJ2-5; 7 bases are a match to TRBD1. Germline lookup yields CDR1 SEHNR and CDR2 FQNEAQ (reference sequence). This CDR3 is built from 19 residues. The junction had 22 bases not matched to a gene; V was cut back by 4 bases and J by 5 bases. The CDR3 DNA reads TGTGCCAGCAGCTCTAGGTCGAACAGGGGAAGTTTGCCCAGGGAGACCCAGTACTTC. It translates to CASSSRSNRGSLPRETQYF.

The chain links TRBV7-2 to TRBJ2-1; 8 nucleotides agree with TRBD2. Germline-derived CDR1 and CDR2 are SGHTA and FQGNSA. J was trimmed by 3 bases and V by 5 bases; bases with no gene match: 6. The CDR3 loop spans 15 amino acids. The CDR3 protein is CASSLQAGVYNEQFF. The DNA of the CDR3 is TGTGCCAGCAGCCTCCAAGCGGGAGTCTACAATGAGCAGTTCTTC. The full variable domain, with the rest looked up from reference TRBV7-2 and TRBJ2-1, is GAGVSQSPSNKVTEKGKDVELRCDPISGHTALYWYRQSLGQGLEFLIYFQGNSAPDKSGLPSDRFSAERTGGSVSTLTIQRTQQEDSAVYLCASSLQAGVYNEQFFGPGTRLTVL.

This sequence joins TRBV20-1 and TRBJ2-1; TRBD2 matches 9 bases. The CDR3 consists of 14 residues. Germline CDR1 is DFQATT and CDR2 is SNEGSKA (reference sequence). Germline trimming cut 4 bases from V and 2 bases from J; bases unmatched to any gene: 3. In DNA form, the CDR3 reads TGCAGTGCTACAGGACTAGCGACCTACAATGAGCAGTTCTTC. It is translated as CSATGLATYNEQFF.

J is TRBJ1-5 and V is TRBV27, with unresolved D. CDR1 and CDR2 (germline): MNHEY, SMNVEV (reference sequence). With 7 bases removed from V and 6 bases from J, the gap between germline ends came to 10 bases. This CDR3 is 12 amino acids long. The CDR3 spells CASTGPGQPQHF. CDR3 bases: TGTGCCAGCACGGGCCCAGGTCAGCCCCAGCATTTT.

This clonotype turned up a few times. The chain employs TRBV6-2 or TRBV6-3 and TRBJ2-2; 8 nucleotides agree with TRBD1. Germline assignment: CDR1 MNHEY and CDR2 SVGEGT. V was clipped by 4 bases and J by 3 bases; unmatched bases: 7. There are 16 residues in the CDR3. CDR3 sequence reads: CASSSRTGTYTGELFF. The CDR3 nucleotides are TGTGCCAGCAGTTCCCGGACAGGGACCTACACCGGGGAGCTGTTTTTT.

This chain joins TRBV11-2 and TRBJ2-2; 8 bases fit TRBD1. The J segment lost 6 bases and the V segment lost 6 bases, leaving 3 bases of the junction unmatched. CDR3 size: 13 residues. Germline lookup yields CDR1 SGHAT and CDR2 FQNNGV. Here the CDR3 DNA reads TGTGCCAGCAGGGACAGGGCCGCCGGGGAGCTGTTTTTT. It is translated as CASRDRAAGELFF.

This clonotype was counted many times. Possible read error: a much larger clone is one base away. The chain combines TRBV7-2 with TRBJ2-2; D unclear. Germline V gives CDR1 SGHTA, CDR2 FQGNSA. The CDR3 runs to 14 residues. Trimming pared 1 base from V and 2 bases from J, leaving 5 bases between. The CDR3 is CASSLGYNTGELFF. The CDR3 DNA follows: TGTGCCAGCAGCTTAGGCTACAACACCGGGGAGCTGTTTTTT.

The V gene is TRBV10-3, the J gene TRBJ2-1; a weak D match, TRBD2 (5 bases). Germline V CDR1 and CDR2: ENHRY, SYGVKD. Deletions cut 6 bases from V and 8 bases from J, with 11 bases between. This CDR3 has 12 amino acids. In DNA, the CDR3 is TGTGCCATCAGCCTTCGGGGTTATGAGCAGTTCTTC. Its protein is CAISLRGYEQFF.

V and J are TRBV27 and TRBJ2-1; the match to TRBD2 covers 11 bases. The V and J ends lost 6 bases and 5 bases, in that order; junction bases with no gene match: 6. Germline-derived CDR1 and CDR2 are MNHEY and SMNVEV (reference sequence). The CDR3 is 15 amino acids. This chain's CDR3 is CASRIAGGNNNEQFF. The DNA of the CDR3 is TGTGCCAGCAGAATAGCGGGAGGGAATAACAATGAGCAGTTCTTC.

The rearrangement uses TRBV15 and TRBJ2-7; TRBD2 aligns across 8 bases. Losses at the gene ends were 2 bases for V and 1 base for J; bases not matched to a gene: 4. Germline CDR1 LNHNV, CDR2 YYDKDF (reference sequence). This CDR3 region has 15 residues. In DNA form, the CDR3 reads TGTGCCACCAGCAGACGAACTAGCGGATCCTACGAGCAGTACTTC. Encoded protein: CATSRRTSGSYEQYF.